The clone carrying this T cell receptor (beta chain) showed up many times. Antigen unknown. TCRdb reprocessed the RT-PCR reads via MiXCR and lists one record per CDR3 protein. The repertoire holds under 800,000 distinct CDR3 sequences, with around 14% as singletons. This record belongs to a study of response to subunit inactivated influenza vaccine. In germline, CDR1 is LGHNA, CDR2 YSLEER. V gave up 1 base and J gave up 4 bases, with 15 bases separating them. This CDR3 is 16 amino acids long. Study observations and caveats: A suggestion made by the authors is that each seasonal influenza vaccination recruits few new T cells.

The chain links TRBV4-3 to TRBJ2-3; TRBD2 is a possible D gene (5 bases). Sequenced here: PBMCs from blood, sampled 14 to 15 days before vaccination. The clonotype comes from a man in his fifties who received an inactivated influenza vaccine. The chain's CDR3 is CASSQAVGVVADTQYF. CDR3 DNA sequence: TGCGCCAGCAGCCAAGCAGTGGGAGTGGTGGCAGATACGCAGTATTTT.